This T cell receptor (beta chain) was recorded in a study of a mutant IDH1 vaccine in newly diagnosed glioma. Study-wide context: Patients got radiotherapy, temozolomide, or both beforehand, and most got both. Findings and limits, study-wide: Most patients, 85% to 95%, showed vaccine-induced immune responses. Any relationship between pseudoprogression and changes in top peripheral T cell clonotypes seemed absent.

Only in-frame clones appear in the TCRdb table, and some are missing; sequencing was by immunoSEQ multiplex PCR. The sample shows about 92,000 clones, 80% of them seen only once. Stated time point: baseline, week 1 (first vaccination visit). Treatment in this sample: pre-vaccination baseline after standard-of-care therapy. J gave up 2 bases and V 6 bases, and 3 bases lay outside the gene matches. Germline V lookup: CDR1 MNHNY, CDR2 SVGAGI (reference sequence). There are 15 residues in the CDR3. As to this clone: Antigen specificity is unknown.

The V and J genes are TRBV6-6 and TRBJ2-2, with 10 bases that match TRBD1. Sequenced here: PBMCs, sampled from a glioma patient treated with radiotherapy, temozolomide or both. This TCR came from a man in his forties with glioma. The CDR3 sequence is CASRGTGDNTGELFF. The CDR3 DNA follows: TGTGCCAGCAGGGGGACAGGGGACAACACCGGGGAGCTGTTTTTT.